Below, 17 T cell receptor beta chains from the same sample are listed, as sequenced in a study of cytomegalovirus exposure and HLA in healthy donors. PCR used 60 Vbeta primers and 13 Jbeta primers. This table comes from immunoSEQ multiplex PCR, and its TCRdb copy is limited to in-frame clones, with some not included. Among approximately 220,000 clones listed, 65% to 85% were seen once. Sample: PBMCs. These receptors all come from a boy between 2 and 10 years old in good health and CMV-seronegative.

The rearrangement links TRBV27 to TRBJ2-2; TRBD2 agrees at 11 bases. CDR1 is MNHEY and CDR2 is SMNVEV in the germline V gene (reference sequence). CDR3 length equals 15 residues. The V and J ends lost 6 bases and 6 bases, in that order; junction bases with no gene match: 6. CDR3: CASRLGTSGSGELFF. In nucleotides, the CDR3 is TGTGCCAGCAGGCTTGGGACTAGCGGCTCCGGGGAGCTGTTTTTT.

The CDR3 here is CASSLDTTGEETEAFF. CDR3 sequence (DNA): TGTGCCAGCAGCTTAGACACGACAGGGGAGGAGACTGAAGCTTTCTTT. The J gene is TRBJ1-1, the V gene TRBV7-6, with TRBD1 matching 8 bases. The length of the CDR3 is 16 residues. With 1 base clipped from V and 5 bases from J, the junction kept 9 bases outside the gene matches. In germline, CDR1 is SGHVS, CDR2 FNYEAQ.

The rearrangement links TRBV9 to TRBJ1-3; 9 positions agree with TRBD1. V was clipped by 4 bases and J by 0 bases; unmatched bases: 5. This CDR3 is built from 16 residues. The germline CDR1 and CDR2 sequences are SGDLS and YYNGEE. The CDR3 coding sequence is TGTGCCAGCAGCCCTGGGACAGGGAGCTCTGGAAACACCATATATTTT. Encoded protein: CASSPGTGSSGNTIYF. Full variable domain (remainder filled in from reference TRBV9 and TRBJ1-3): DSGVTQTPKHLITATGQRVTLRCSPRSGDLSVYWYQQSLDQGLQFLIQYYNGEERAKGNILERFSAQQFPDLHSELNLSSLELGDSALYFCASSPGTGSSGNTIYFGEGSWLTVV.

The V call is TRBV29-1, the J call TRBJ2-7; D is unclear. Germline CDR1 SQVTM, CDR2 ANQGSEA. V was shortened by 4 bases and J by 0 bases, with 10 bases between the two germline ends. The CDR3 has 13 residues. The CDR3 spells CSVVGQSSYEQYF. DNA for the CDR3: TGCAGCGTTGTTGGGCAGTCCTCCTACGAGCAGTACTTC.

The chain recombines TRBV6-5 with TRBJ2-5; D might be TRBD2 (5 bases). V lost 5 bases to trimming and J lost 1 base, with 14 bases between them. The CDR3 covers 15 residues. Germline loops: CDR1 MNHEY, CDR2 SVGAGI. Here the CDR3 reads CASSPGLTLQETQYF. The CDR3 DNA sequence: TGTGCCAGCAGTCCCGGACTGACGCTCCAAGAGACCCAGTACTTC.

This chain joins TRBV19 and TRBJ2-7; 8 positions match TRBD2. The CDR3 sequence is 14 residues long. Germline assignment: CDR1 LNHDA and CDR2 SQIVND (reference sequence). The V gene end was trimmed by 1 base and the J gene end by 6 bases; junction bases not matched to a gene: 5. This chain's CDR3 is CASSIVAGMSEQYF. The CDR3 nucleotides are TGTGCCAGTAGTATAGTAGCGGGAATGTCCGAGCAGTACTTC.

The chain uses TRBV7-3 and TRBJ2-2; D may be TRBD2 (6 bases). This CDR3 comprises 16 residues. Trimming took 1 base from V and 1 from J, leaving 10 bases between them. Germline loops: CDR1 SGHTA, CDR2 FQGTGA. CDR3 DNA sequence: TGTGCCAGCAGCTTAAACGGGGGAGAGAACACCGGGGAGCTGTTTTTT. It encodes CASSLNGGENTGELFF.

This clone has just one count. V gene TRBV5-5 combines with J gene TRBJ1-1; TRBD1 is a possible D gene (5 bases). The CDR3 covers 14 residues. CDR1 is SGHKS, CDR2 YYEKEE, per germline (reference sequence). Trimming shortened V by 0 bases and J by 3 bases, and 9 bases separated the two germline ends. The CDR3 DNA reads TGTGCCAGCAGCTTGGTCAGGGACTACACTGAAGCTTTCTTT. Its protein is CASSLVRDYTEAFF. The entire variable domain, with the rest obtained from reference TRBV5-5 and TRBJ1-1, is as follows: DAGVTQSPTHLIKTRGQQVTLRCSPISGHKSVSWYQQVLGQGPQFIFQYYEKEERGRGNFPDRFSARQFPNYSSELNVNALLLGDSALYLCASSLVRDYTEAFFGQGTRLTVV.

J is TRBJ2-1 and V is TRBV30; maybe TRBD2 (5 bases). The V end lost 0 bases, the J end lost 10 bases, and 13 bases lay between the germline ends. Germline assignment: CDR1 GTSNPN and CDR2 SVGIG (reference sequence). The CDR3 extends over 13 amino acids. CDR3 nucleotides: TGTGCCTGGAGTGTAATGGGTCGAGGGGAGCAGTTCTTC. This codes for CAWSVMGRGEQFF.

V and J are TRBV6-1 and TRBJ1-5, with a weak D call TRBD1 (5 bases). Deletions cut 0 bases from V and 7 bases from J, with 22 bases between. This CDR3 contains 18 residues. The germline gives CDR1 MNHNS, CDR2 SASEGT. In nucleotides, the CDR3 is TGTGCCAGCAGTGAAGCGAGGGGTGGCGGGGGAGTGGGACAGCCCCAGCATTTT. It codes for CASSEARGGGGVGQPQHF.

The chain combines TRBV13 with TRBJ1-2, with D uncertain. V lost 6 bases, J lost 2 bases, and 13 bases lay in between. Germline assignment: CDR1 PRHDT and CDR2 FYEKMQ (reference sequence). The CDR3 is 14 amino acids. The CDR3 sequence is CASRALGGNYGYTF. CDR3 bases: TGTGCCAGCAGGGCCCTTGGAGGGAACTATGGCTACACCTTC.

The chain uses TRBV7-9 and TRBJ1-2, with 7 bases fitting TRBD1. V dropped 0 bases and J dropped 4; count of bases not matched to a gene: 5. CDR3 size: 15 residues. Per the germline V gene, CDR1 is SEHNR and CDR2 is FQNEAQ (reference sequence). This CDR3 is CASSLAGQGVYGYTF. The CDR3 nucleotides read TGTGCCAGCAGCTTAGCGGGCCAGGGGGTCTATGGCTACACCTTC.

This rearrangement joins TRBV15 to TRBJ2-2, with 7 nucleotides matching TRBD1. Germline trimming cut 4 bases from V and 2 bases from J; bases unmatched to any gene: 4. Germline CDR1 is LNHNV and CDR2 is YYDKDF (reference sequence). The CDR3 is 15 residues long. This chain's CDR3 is CATSTGTANTGELFF. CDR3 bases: TGTGCCACCAGCACCGGGACAGCCAACACCGGGGAGCTGTTTTTT.

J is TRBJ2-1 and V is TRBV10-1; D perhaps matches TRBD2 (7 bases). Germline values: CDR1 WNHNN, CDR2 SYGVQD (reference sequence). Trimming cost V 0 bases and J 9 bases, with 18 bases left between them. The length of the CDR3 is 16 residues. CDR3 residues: CASSESYSGGASEQFF. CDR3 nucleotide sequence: TGCGCCAGCAGTGAGTCGTATAGTGGGGGGGCCTCTGAGCAGTTCTTC.

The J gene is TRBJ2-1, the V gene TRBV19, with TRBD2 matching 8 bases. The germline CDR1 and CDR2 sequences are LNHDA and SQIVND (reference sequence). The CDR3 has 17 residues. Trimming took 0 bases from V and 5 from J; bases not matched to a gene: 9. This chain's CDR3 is CASSIDSGSWGNNEQFF. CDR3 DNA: TGTGCCAGTAGTATAGACAGCGGGAGCTGGGGGAACAATGAGCAGTTCTTC.

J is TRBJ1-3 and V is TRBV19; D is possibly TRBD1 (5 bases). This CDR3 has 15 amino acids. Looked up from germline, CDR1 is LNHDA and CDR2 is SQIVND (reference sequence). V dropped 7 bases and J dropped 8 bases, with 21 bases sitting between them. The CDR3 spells CASTPGGGGIDTIYF. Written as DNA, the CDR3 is TGTGCCAGTACCCCCGGGGGTGGGGGAATAGACACCATATATTTT.

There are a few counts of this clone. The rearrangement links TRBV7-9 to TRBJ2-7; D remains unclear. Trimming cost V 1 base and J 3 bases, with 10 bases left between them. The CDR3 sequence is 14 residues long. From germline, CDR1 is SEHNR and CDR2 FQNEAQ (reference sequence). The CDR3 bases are TGTGCCAGCAGCTTAGTGGTGGGCGACTACGAGCAGTACTTC. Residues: CASSLVVGDYEQYF. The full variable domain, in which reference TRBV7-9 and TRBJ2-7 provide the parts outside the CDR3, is DTGVSQNPRHKITKRGQNVTFRCDPISEHNRLYWYRQTLGQGPEFLTYFQNEAQLEKSRLLSDRFSAERPKGSFSTLEIQRTEQGDSAMYLCASSLVVGDYEQYFGPGTRLTVT.